The 10 T cell receptor beta chains presented below share a single source sample, sequenced in a study of blood T cell repertoires in COVID-19. Clones were read by immunoSEQ multiplex PCR, and TCRdb kept only the in-frame ones, dropping some. Found here are tens of thousands of clones, 88% of them singletons; the top ten hold 6.5% to 9.5%. The sample consisted of peripheral blood. These receptors came from a woman in her 70s with acute or convalescent COVID-19.

The V gene is TRBV29-1, the J gene TRBJ2-4; TRBD1 might be the D (5 bases). Trimming took 1 base from V and 9 from J, leaving 16 bases between them. In germline, CDR1 is SQVTM, CDR2 ANQGSEA. This CDR3 comprises 14 residues. CDR3 nucleotide sequence: TGCAGCGTTGAAGCCCCAGGGCTCGTGAGCATTCAGTACTTC. It yields the protein CSVEAPGLVSIQYF.

This clone has more than one count but fewer than ten. The chain has TRBV19 and TRBJ1-5; maybe TRBD1 (5 bases). V was clipped by 7 bases and J by 0 bases, with 13 bases between them. This CDR3 spans 15 amino acids. Per the germline V gene, CDR1 is LNHDA and CDR2 is SQIVND (reference sequence). The CDR3: CASTLGAGSNQPQHF. CDR3 nucleotides: TGTGCCAGTACCCTAGGGGCAGGTAGCAATCAGCCCCAGCATTTT.

The chain couples TRBV19 to TRBJ2-1, with 16 bases identical to TRBD2. The CDR3 spans 18 residues. Germline CDR1 is LNHDA and CDR2 is SQIVND (reference sequence). Losses at the gene ends were 2 bases for V and 7 bases for J; bases not matched to a gene: 8. The CDR3 DNA reads as TGTGCCAGTAGTATATGGGTGGGACTAGCGGGAGGGCAGAATGAGCAGTTCTTC. As protein: CASSIWVGLAGGQNEQFF.

The J gene is TRBJ1-1, the V gene TRBV4-1; D gene ambiguous. CDR1 is MGHRA and CDR2 is YSYEKL in the germline V gene. With 3 bases removed from V and 1 base from J, the gap between germline ends came to 12 bases. This CDR3 is 15 amino acids long. The CDR3 DNA is TGCGCCAGCAGCCAGAACTGGGCTTCGAACACTGAAGCTTTCTTT. This encodes CASSQNWASNTEAFF.

This chain uses TRBV7-3 with TRBJ1-2; possible D gene TRBD1, 5 bases. Germline V CDR1 and CDR2: SGHTA, FQGTGA. V shed 2 bases and J shed 2 bases, with 12 bases lying between them. The length of the CDR3 is 15 residues. CDR3 nucleotides: TGTGCCAGCAGCTTAGCGGGGGACGCCAACTATGGCTACACCTTC. Its translation is CASSLAGDANYGYTF.

The V and J genes are TRBV9 and TRBJ2-5; TRBD1 matches at 10 bases. The germline V gene encodes CDR1 SGDLS and CDR2 YYNGEE. The V and J ends lost 1 base and 2 bases, in that order; junction bases with no gene match: 8. The CDR3 extends over 17 amino acids. CDR3: CASSVTSGTGVQETQYF. For the CDR3, the DNA is TGTGCCAGCAGCGTAACTTCTGGGACAGGGGTACAAGAGACCCAGTACTTC.

Written as DNA, the CDR3 is TGTGCCAGCAGTAGAGGGGGACAGCCGAATGAAAAACTGTTTTTT. Its protein is CASSRGGQPNEKLFF. The genes are TRBV6-2 or TRBV6-3 and TRBJ1-4; 7 bases line up with TRBD1. The CDR3 is 15 amino acids. V was pared by 5 bases and J by 5 bases, with 8 bases of the junction left unmatched. The germline V gene encodes CDR1 MNHEY and CDR2 SVGEGT.

The chain joins TRBV24-1 to TRBJ2-2; 8 nucleotides agree with TRBD1. CDR1 KGHDR and CDR2 SFDVKD come from the germline V gene. J was trimmed by 7 bases and V by 7 bases; bases with no gene match: 13. The CDR3 length is 16 residues. The CDR3 DNA reads as TGTGCCACCAGGAGGCTGAAGACAGGGGCATACGGGGAGCTGTTTTTT. Its protein product is CATRRLKTGAYGELFF.

The chain recombines TRBV11-2 with TRBJ1-1; D may be TRBD1 (5 bases). CDR3 length: 15 amino acids. In germline, CDR1 is SGHAT, CDR2 FQNNGV. V shed 0 bases and J shed 4 bases, with 12 bases lying between them. The CDR3 sequence: CASSLDPGQVTEAFF. CDR3 in DNA: TGTGCCAGCAGCTTAGATCCTGGACAAGTCACTGAAGCTTTCTTT.

V usage is TRBV3-1 (or the pseudogene TRBV3-2) and J usage is TRBJ1-6; TRBD1 matches 7 bases. Germline loops: CDR1 LGHDT, CDR2 YNNKEL (reference sequence). The ends lost 4 bases at V and 7 bases at J; junction bases unmatched: 7. The CDR3 sequence is 15 residues long. The CDR3 region is CASSPGQLLNSPLHF. DNA of the CDR3: TGTGCCAGCAGCCCGGGACAGCTCTTGAATTCACCCCTCCACTTT.